The clone carrying this T cell receptor beta chain was counted between two and nine times. These data belong to a study of T cells in Graves' hyperthyroidism and ophthalmopathy. The V gene lost 6 bases and the J gene lost 4 bases, with 8 bases spanning the gap. CDR1 SGDLS and CDR2 YYNGEE come from the germline V gene. The CDR3 is 11 amino acids. RNA transcripts yielded amplified TCR beta CDR3 regions. The study used the HTBI primer set for a first-round RT-PCR of the TCR CDR3. Each CDR3 protein gets one entry after TCRdb re-called the multiplex PCR reads with MiXCR. The sample contains around 380,000 distinct CDR3 sequences, approximately 13% of which appear only once.

Specimen: blood. This TCR was sampled from a man between 25 and 39 years old with Graves' hyperthyroidism that later progressed to Graves' ophthalmopathy. This chain links TRBV9 with TRBJ2-7; D is undetermined. CDR3 residues: CASTQRYEQYF. CDR3 bases: TGTGCCAGCACCCAAAGGTACGAGCAGTACTTC.